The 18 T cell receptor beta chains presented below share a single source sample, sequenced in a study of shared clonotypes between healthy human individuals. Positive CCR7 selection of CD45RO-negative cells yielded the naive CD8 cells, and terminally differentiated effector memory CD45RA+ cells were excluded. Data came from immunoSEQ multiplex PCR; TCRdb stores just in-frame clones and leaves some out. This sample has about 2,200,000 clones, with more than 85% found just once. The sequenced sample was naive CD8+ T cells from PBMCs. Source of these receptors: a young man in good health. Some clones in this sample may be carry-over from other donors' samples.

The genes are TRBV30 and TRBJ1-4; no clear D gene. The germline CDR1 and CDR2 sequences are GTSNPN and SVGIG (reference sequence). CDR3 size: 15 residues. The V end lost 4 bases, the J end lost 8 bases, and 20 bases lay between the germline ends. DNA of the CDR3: TGTGCCTGGAAACGGTCGGGGATGAGAGAGGAAAAACTGTTTTTT. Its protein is CAWKRSGMREEKLFF. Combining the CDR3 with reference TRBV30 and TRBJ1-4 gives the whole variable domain SQTIHQWPATLVQPVGSPLSLECTVEGTSNPNLYWYRQAAGRGLQLLFYSVGIGQISSEVPQNLSASRPQDRQFILSSKKLLLSDSGFYLCAWKRSGMREEKLFFGSGTQLSVL.

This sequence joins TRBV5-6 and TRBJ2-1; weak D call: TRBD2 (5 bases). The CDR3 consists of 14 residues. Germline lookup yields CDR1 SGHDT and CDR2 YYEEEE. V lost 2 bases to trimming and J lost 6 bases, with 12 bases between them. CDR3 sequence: CASSFPGMVNEQFF. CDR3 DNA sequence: TGTGCCAGCAGCTTTCCGGGGATGGTCAATGAGCAGTTCTTC. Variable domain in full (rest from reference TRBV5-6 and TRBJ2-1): DAGVTQSPTHLIKTRGQQVTLRCSPKSGHDTVSWYQQALGQGPQFIFQYYEEEERQRGNFPDRFSGHQFPNYSSELNVNALLLGDSALYLCASSFPGMVNEQFFGPGTRLTVL.

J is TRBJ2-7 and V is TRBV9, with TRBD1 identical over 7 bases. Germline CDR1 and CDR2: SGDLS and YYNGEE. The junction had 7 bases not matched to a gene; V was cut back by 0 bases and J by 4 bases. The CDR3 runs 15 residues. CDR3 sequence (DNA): TGTGCCAGCAGCGTAGCTGAGGGGGCGGCGTACGAGCAGTACTTC. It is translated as CASSVAEGAAYEQYF.

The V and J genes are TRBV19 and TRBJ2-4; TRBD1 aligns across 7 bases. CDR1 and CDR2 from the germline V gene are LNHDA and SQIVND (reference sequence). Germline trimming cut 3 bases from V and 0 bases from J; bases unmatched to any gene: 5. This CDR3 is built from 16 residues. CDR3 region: CASSMAQGIAKNIQYF. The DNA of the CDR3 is TGTGCCAGTAGTATGGCACAGGGGATAGCCAAAAACATTCAGTACTTC.

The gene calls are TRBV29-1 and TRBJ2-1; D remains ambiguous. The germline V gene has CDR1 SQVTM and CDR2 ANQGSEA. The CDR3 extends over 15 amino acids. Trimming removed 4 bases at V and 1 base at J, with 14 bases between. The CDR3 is CSVAPAMLSYNEQFF. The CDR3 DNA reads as TGCAGCGTTGCCCCGGCCATGTTGTCCTACAATGAGCAGTTCTTC.

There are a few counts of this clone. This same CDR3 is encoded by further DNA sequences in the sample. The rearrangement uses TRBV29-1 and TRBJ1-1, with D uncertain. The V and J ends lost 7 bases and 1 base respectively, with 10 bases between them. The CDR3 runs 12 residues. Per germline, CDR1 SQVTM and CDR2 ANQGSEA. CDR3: CSAPGPNTEAFF. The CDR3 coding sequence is TGCAGCGCTCCCGGCCCGAACACTGAAGCTTTCTTT. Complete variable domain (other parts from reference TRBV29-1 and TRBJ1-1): SAVISQKPSRDICQRGTSLTIQCQVDSQVTMMFWYRQQPGQSLTLIATANQGSEATYESGFVIDKFPISRPNLTFSTLTVSNMSPEDSSIYLCSAPGPNTEAFFGQGTRLTVV.

CDR3 sequence (DNA): TGTGCCAGCAGCTACGGACAGGGATCAATCTACGAGCAGTACTTC. Protein product: CASSYGQGSIYEQYF. The chain is built from TRBV6-6 and TRBJ2-7, with TRBD1 matching 8 bases. J lost 3 bases, V lost 6 bases, and 10 bases had no gene match. The CDR3 is 15 residues long. Germline loops: CDR1 MNHNY, CDR2 SVGAGI (reference sequence).

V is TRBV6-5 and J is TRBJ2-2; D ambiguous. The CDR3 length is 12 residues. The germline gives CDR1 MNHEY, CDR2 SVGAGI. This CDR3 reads CGVGPNTGELFF. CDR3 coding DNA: TGTGGGGTAGGACCCAACACCGGGGAGCTGTTTTTT.

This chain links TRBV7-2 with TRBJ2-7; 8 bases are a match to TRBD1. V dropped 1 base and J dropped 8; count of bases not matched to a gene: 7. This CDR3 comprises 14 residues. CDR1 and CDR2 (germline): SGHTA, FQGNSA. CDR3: CASSLVGRGQKQYF. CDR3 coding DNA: TGTGCCAGCAGCTTAGTGGGCAGGGGGCAGAAGCAGTACTTC.

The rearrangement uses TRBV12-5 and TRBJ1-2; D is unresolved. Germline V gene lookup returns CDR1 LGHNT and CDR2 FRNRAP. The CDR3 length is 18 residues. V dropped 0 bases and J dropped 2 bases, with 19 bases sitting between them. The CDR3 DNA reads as TGTGCTAGTGGTTTGGTATCCCCCACCGGGAGAAGAAACTATGGCTACACCTTC. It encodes CASGLVSPTGRRNYGYTF.

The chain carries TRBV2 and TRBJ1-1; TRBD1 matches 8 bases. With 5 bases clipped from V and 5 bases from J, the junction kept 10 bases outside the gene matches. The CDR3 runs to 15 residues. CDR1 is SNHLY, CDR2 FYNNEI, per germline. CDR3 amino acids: CASSTATGGFTEAFF. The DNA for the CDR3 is TGTGCCAGCAGTACTGCTACAGGGGGTTTTACTGAAGCTTTCTTT.

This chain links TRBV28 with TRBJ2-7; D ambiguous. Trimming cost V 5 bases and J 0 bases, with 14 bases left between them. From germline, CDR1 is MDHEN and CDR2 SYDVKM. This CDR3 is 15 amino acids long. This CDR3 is CASSPSGQFSYEQYF. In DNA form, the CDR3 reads TGTGCCAGCAGTCCTTCGGGTCAATTCTCCTACGAGCAGTACTTC. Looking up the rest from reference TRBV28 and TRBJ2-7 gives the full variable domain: DVKVTQSSRYLVKRTGEKVFLECVQDMDHENMFWYRQDPGLGLRLIYFSYDVKMKEKGDIPEGYSVSREKKERFSLILESASTNQTSMYLCASSPSGQFSYEQYFGPGTRLTVT.

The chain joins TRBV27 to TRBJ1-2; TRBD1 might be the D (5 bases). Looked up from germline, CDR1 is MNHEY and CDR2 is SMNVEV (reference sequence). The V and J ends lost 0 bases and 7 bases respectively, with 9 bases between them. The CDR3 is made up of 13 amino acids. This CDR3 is CASSLSYGGGYTF. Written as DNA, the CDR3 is TGTGCCAGCAGTTTATCGTACGGGGGTGGCTACACCTTC.

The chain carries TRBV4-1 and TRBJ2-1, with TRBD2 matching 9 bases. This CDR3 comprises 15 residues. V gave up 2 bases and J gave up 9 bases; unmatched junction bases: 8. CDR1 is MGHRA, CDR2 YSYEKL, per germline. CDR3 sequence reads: CASSQLAGSGGEQFF. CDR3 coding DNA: TGCGCCAGCAGCCAACTAGCGGGAAGTGGTGGTGAGCAGTTCTTC.

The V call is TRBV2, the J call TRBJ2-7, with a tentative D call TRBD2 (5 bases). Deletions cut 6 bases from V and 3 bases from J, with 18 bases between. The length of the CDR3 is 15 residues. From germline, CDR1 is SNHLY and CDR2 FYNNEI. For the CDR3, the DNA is TGTGCCAGCAGCGCTTGGACTGGTGGTGGCTACGAGCAGTACTTC. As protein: CASSAWTGGGYEQYF.

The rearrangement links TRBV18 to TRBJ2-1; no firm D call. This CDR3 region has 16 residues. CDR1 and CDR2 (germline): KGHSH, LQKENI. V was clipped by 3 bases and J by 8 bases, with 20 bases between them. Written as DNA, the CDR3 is TGTGCCAGCTCACCCCGACACACCCGATTGTGGGATGAGCAGTTCTTC. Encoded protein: CASSPRHTRLWDEQFF.

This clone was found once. The CDR3 sequence is CASSLDGGDPNNEQFF. DNA of the CDR3: TGTGCCAGCAGCTTAGATGGGGGGGACCCGAACAATGAGCAGTTCTTC. This chain uses TRBV11-3 with TRBJ2-1, with 7 bases lining up with TRBD2. The CDR3 has 16 amino acids. The trim removed 0 bases at V and 5 bases at J, leaving 7 bases unmatched. CDR1 SGHNT and CDR2 YENEEA come from the germline V gene.

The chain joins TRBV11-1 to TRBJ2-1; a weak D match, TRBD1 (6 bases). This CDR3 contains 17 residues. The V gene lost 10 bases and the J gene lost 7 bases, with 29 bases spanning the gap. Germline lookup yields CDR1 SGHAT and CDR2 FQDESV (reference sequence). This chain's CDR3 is CAIDTKGVGGFLNEQFF. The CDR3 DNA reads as TGTGCCATCGATACAAAGGGGGTGGGCGGTTTTTTGAATGAGCAGTTCTTC.